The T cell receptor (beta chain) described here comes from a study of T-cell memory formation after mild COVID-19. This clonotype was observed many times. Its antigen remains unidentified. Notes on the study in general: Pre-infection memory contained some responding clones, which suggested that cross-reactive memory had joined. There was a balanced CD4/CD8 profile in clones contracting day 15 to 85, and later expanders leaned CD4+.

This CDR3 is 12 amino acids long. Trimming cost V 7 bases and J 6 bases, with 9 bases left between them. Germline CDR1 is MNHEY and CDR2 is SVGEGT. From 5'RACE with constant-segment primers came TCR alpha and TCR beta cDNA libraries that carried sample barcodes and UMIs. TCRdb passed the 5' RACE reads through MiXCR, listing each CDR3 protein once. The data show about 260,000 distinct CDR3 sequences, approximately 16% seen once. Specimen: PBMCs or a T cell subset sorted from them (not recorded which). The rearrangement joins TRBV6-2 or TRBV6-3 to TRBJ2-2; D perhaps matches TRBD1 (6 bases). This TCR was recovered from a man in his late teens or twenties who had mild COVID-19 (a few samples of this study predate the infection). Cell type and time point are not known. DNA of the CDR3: TGTGCCAGCACCAGGGGCGCCGGGGAGCTGTTTTTT. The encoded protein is CASTRGAGELFF.